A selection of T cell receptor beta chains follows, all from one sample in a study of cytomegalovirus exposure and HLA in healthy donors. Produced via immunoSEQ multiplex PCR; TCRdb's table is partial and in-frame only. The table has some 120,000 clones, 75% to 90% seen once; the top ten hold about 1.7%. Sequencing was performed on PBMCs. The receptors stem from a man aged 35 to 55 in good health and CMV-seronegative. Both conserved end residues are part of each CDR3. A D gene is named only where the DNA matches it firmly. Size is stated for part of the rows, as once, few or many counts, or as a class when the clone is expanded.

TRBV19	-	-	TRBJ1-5	CASRSGDQPQHF	TGTGCCAGTAGGTCAGGGGATCAGCCCCAGCATTTT
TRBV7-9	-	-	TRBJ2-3	CASSLSLASTDTQYF	TGTGCCAGCAGCTTATCTCTAGCGAGCACAGATACGCAGTATTTT
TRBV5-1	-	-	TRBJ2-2	CASSFSRVPGELFF	TGCGCCAGCAGCTTCTCCCGGGTCCCCGGGGAGCTGTTTTTT
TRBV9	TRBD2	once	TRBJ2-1	CASSVGASGALYNEQFF	TGTGCCAGCAGCGTAGGGGCTAGCGGGGCCCTTTACAATGAGCAGTTCTTC
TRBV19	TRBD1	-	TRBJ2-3	CASSQGAMTDTQYF	TGTGCCAGTAGTCAGGGGGCGATGACAGATACGCAGTATTTT
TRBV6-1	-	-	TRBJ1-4	CASSEGWEGVREKLFF	TGTGCCAGCAGTGAAGGGTGGGAGGGGGTAAGGGAAAAACTGTTTTTT
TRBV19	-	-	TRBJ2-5	CASSGGVPRRETQYF	TGTGCCAGTAGTGGAGGAGTACCCCGAAGAGAGACCCAGTACTTC
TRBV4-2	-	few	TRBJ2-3	CASSQDLGESTDTQYF	TGTGCCAGCAGCCAAGATCTCGGGGAGAGCACAGATACGCAGTATTTT
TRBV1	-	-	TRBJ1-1	CTSSYGYMNTEAFF	TGCACCAGCAGTTACGGGTACATGAACACTGAAGCTTTCTTT
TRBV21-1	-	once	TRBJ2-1	CASRKKAGQGNHEQFF	TGTGCCAGCAGAAAAAAAGCGGGACAGGGGAACCATGAGCAGTTCTTC
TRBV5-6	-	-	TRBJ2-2	CASSRTGELFF	TGTGCCAGCAGCCGCACCGGGGAGCTGTTTTTT
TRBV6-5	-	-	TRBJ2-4	CASSPNNKNSQYF	TGTGCCAGCAGCCCCAACAATAAAAACAGTCAGTACTTC
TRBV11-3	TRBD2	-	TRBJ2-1	CASSSSEASGGREQFF	TGTGCCAGCAGCTCGTCGGAGGCTAGCGGAGGGCGTGAGCAGTTCTTC
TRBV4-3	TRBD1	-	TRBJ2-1	CASSQLGGDEQFF	TGCGCCAGCAGCCAGTTAGGGGGCGATGAGCAGTTCTTC
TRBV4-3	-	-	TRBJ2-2	CASSQEERAGELFF	TGCGCCAGCAGCCAAGAGGAGAGGGCCGGGGAGCTGTTTTTT
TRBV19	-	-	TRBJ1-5	CASSIELYSNQPQHF	TGTGCCAGTAGTATTGAGCTCTATAGCAATCAGCCCCAGCATTTT
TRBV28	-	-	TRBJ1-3	CASRQATLNTIYF	TGTGCCAGCAGGCAAGCGACTTTAAACACCATATATTTT